This TCR beta chain emerged from a study of blood T cell repertoires in COVID-19. Only in-frame clones appear in the TCRdb table, and some are missing; sequencing was by immunoSEQ multiplex PCR. The sample holds a few hundred thousand clones, approximately 81% seen once. The CDR3 is 16 amino acids. Looked up from germline, CDR1 is MGHRA and CDR2 is YSYEKL. Trimming removed 1 base from V and 7 bases from J; junction bases left unmatched: 5. The sample was PBMCs or T cells enriched from blood (not recorded which). The receptor's source is a woman between 45 and 60 years old who had been exposed to COVID-19. The chain carries TRBV4-1 and TRBJ2-1; 12 bases agree with TRBD2. DNA of the CDR3: TGCGCCAGCAGCCAAGCATGGACTAGCGGGGAGAATGAGCAGTTCTTC. This encodes CASSQAWTSGENEQFF.